The present entry profiles one TCR beta chain with its context. Its target is unknown. The sample is drawn from a study of cytotoxic CD8 clonotypes in ibrutinib-treated CLL. Study-wide background: Each sample contained, on average, under 260,000 productive templates and roughly 100,000 productive rearrangements.

Findings and caveats of the study: A rise in clonality was seen at ibrutinib response, and a fall back toward baseline was seen at progression.

V lost 0 bases and J 1 base, leaving 12 bases between the germline ends. Germline V CDR1 and CDR2: PRHDT, FYEKMQ (reference sequence). This CDR3 spans 16 amino acids. Sequencing was performed with immunoSEQ multiplex PCR; in TCRdb, only in-frame clones are kept and a portion is missing. The sample consists of some 150,000 clones, 80% of them appearing once. Sequencing was performed on PBMCs, taken after 36 months of ibrutinib treatment. This sequence joins TRBV13 and TRBJ1-2, with TRBD1 as a possible D gene (6 bases). The TCR originated in a human donor with chronic lymphocytic leukemia. CDR3 sequence (DNA): TGTGCCAGCAGCTTAGGCAGGGGTTTAGGTAACTATGGCTACACCTTC. As protein: CASSLGRGLGNYGYTF.